Below, 22 T cell receptor beta chains from the same sample are listed, as sequenced in a study of PD-1 blockade in classical Hodgkin lymphoma. The method was immunoSEQ multiplex PCR; TCRdb's version includes in-frame clones alone and lacks a portion of them. The table shows nearly 60,000 clones, with approximately 90% occurring only once. Each patient experienced a relapse that followed autologous stem cell transplantation, and brentuximab vedotin exposure varied. The sample in question was peripheral blood mononuclear cells (PBMCs), obtained before the second cycle of nivolumab. Receptors originate from a human donor with classical Hodgkin lymphoma.

The chain links TRBV7-2 to TRBJ2-5; a possible D gene is TRBD1 (6 bases). Trimming removed 5 bases at V and 5 bases at J, with 18 bases between. Looked up from germline, CDR1 is SGHTA and CDR2 is FQGNSA. This CDR3 has 15 residues. CDR3 amino acids: CASSPLGGPGETQYF. The CDR3 nucleotides read TGTGCCAGCAGCCCACTAGGGGGACCGGGGGAGACCCAGTACTTC.

The chain uses TRBV11-1 and TRBJ2-7; maybe TRBD1 (7 bases). V shed 5 bases and J shed 7 bases, with 15 bases lying between them. The CDR3 is 13 amino acids. Germline loops: CDR1 SGHAT, CDR2 FQDESV (reference sequence). The CDR3: CASSPDREEEQYF. DNA of the CDR3: TGTGCCAGCAGCCCAGACAGGGAGGAAGAGCAGTACTTC.

The chain combines TRBV2 with TRBJ2-1; D is perhaps TRBD1 (6 bases). The CDR3 covers 15 residues. Germline CDR1 is SNHLY and CDR2 is FYNNEI. Trimming took off 6 bases at V and 2 bases at J, with 14 bases between the two ends. The CDR3 reads CASRDTGLAYNEQFF. CDR3 nucleotide sequence: TGTGCCAGCAGGGATACAGGGCTTGCCTACAATGAGCAGTTCTTC.

The chain carries TRBV18 and TRBJ2-2, with 9 bases aligning to TRBD1. Germline CDR1 reads KGHSH; CDR2 reads LQKENI. The CDR3 has 18 amino acids. V was pared by 8 bases and J by 1 base, with 14 bases of the junction left unmatched. The CDR3: CASPRPGTGTLNTGELFF. The CDR3 coding sequence is TGTGCCAGCCCTCGACCCGGGACAGGGACCCTGAACACCGGGGAGCTGTTTTTT.

V is TRBV27 and J is TRBJ2-2; 9 bases fit TRBD1. Germline CDR1 and CDR2: MNHEY and SMNVEV (reference sequence). CDR3 length: 14 amino acids. V gave up 6 bases and J gave up 3 bases; unmatched junction bases: 2. CDR3 DNA: TGTGCCAGCAGGCGGACAGGGGACACCGGGGAGCTGTTTTTT. Encoded protein: CASRRTGDTGELFF.

The V and J genes are TRBV7-8 and TRBJ2-5; D remains ambiguous. The CDR3 runs 16 residues. Germline V gene sequence: CDR1 SGHVS, CDR2 FQNEAQ. Trimming pared 6 bases from V and 5 bases from J, leaving 22 bases between. CDR3 in amino acids: CASRQTPGDDGETQYF. CDR3 DNA: TGTGCCAGCAGGCAAACCCCCGGAGACGATGGGGAGACCCAGTACTTC.

The chain combines TRBV7-9 with TRBJ1-2, with TRBD1 identical over 7 bases. Germline lookup yields CDR1 SEHNR and CDR2 FQNEAQ (reference sequence). CDR3 length equals 15 residues. V lost 6 bases, J lost 4 bases, and 11 bases stayed unmatched. CDR3 amino acids: CASSPRQGSTYGYTF. The CDR3 DNA follows: TGTGCCAGCAGTCCCCGACAGGGATCGACCTATGGCTACACCTTC.

The rearrangement uses TRBV4-3 and TRBJ2-5, with D maybe TRBD2 (6 bases). Germline loops: CDR1 LGHNA, CDR2 YSLEER. V was clipped by 1 base and J by 5 bases, with 23 bases between them. This CDR3 is 18 amino acids long. The CDR3 sequence: CASSQGLSDAGLGETQYF. CDR3 in DNA: TGCGCCAGCAGCCAAGGGTTGTCCGATGCGGGGTTGGGGGAGACCCAGTACTTC.

V is TRBV21-1 and J is TRBJ2-5; the table names TRBD1, a call not compared with the DNA. TRBV21-1 is a documented pseudogene. This CDR3 is built from 18 residues. CDR3 protein: CASSKVLDRRDYQETQYF. The DNA of the CDR3 is TGTGCCAGCAGCAAAGTATTGGACAGGCGCGATTACCAAGAGACCCAGTACTTC.

This chain uses TRBV7-9 with TRBJ2-7, with D perhaps matching TRBD1 (5 bases). V lost 1 base and J 2 bases, leaving 12 bases between the germline ends. This CDR3 contains 15 residues. The germline CDR1 and CDR2 sequences are SEHNR and FQNEAQ (reference sequence). CDR3 bases: TGTGCCAGCAGCTTAGGTTGGGGCGGAACCTACGAGCAGTACTTC. Protein product: CASSLGWGGTYEQYF.

This sequence joins TRBV21-1 and TRBJ2-3; whether TRBD1, the table's D call, matches the DNA was not checked. TRBV21-1 is a listed pseudogene. The CDR3 has 21 residues. This CDR3 is CASSKGNPGQGATVDTDTQYF. The CDR3 coding sequence is TGTGCCAGCAGCAAAGGTAATCCGGGACAGGGGGCCACAGTAGACACAGATACGCAGTATTTT.

The V call is TRBV2, the J call TRBJ2-1; TRBD1 matches 8 bases. Germline V lookup: CDR1 SNHLY, CDR2 FYNNEI. V lost 5 bases and J lost 0; bases outside the gene matches: 21. This CDR3 is 21 amino acids long. The CDR3 here is CASSTQAGGGTERPSYNEQFF. The CDR3 bases are TGTGCCAGCAGTACACAAGCAGGGGGCGGCACCGAACGCCCCTCCTACAATGAGCAGTTCTTC.

V and J are TRBV27 and TRBJ1-1; D might be TRBD1 (5 bases). The CDR3 extends over 15 amino acids. Germline-derived CDR1 and CDR2 are MNHEY and SMNVEV (reference sequence). Trimming shortened V by 6 bases and J by 0 bases, and 14 bases separated the two germline ends. CDR3 residues: CASSFYGTVNTEAFF. Written as DNA, the CDR3 is TGTGCCAGCAGCTTTTATGGGACGGTGAACACTGAAGCTTTCTTT.

The J gene is TRBJ2-7, the V gene TRBV5-8; 7 bases agree with TRBD2. V gave up 4 bases and J gave up 6 bases; unmatched junction bases: 4. In germline, CDR1 is SGHTS, CDR2 YDEGEE. There are 12 residues in the CDR3. CDR3 in amino acids: CASSRSGGEQYF. As DNA, the CDR3 is TGTGCCAGCAGCCGCTCGGGGGGCGAGCAGTACTTC.

This clone has just one count. This rearrangement joins TRBV30 to TRBJ2-7, with 7 positions matching TRBD1. The trim removed 4 bases at V and 1 base at J, leaving 7 bases unmatched. The V gene's germline CDR1 is GTSNPN and CDR2 SVGIG (reference sequence). The CDR3 extends over 14 amino acids. The CDR3 sequence: CAWTGTALSYEQYF. CDR3 DNA sequence: TGTGCCTGGACTGGGACAGCCCTTTCCTACGAGCAGTACTTC.

The chain has TRBV14 and TRBJ2-1, with D uncertain. V lost 2 bases and J lost 4, with 6 bases in between. This CDR3 is 13 amino acids long. Looked up from germline, CDR1 is SGHDN and CDR2 is FVKESK. The DNA of the CDR3 is TGTGCCAGCAGCCAATGGGGTTACAATGAGCAGTTCTTC. As protein: CASSQWGYNEQFF.

The chain couples TRBV4-2 to TRBJ2-1; TRBD2 matches at 14 bases. After removal of 2 bases from V and 0 bases from J, the junction contained 12 bases not matched to a gene. CDR3 size: 21 residues. Germline CDR1 LGHNA, CDR2 YNFKEQ. As DNA, the CDR3 is TGTGCCAGCAGCCAAACAGGGGGACTAGCGGGAGAATCCAGCTCCTACAATGAGCAGTTCTTC. Its protein is CASSQTGGLAGESSSYNEQFF.

The rearrangement links TRBV5-5 to TRBJ2-3; no firm D call. Per the germline V gene, CDR1 is SGHKS and CDR2 is YYEKEE (reference sequence). There are 11 residues in the CDR3. Trimming took 6 bases from V and 5 from J, leaving 7 bases between them. The CDR3 protein is CASKALDTQYF. DNA for the CDR3: TGTGCCAGCAAGGCATTAGATACGCAGTATTTT.

This sequence joins TRBV21-1 and TRBJ2-7; TRBD2 was called by the table and not checked on the DNA. TRBV21-1 is reported as a pseudogene. The CDR3 is 15 residues long. This CDR3 is CASSKVQEVHIEQYF. CDR3 nucleotides: TGTGCCAGCAGCAAAGTTCAGGAGGTGCACATCGAGCAGTACTTC.

The chain uses TRBV5-4 and TRBJ1-5, with D possibly matching TRBD1 (5 bases). Germline V gives CDR1 SGHNT, CDR2 YYREEE (reference sequence). Trimming left V 4 bases short and J 2 bases short, with 13 bases between. The CDR3 runs to 15 residues. The CDR3 is CASSRLPGGNQPQHF. The CDR3 nucleotides are TGTGCCAGCAGCCGACTCCCGGGGGGCAATCAGCCCCAGCATTTT.

The V call is TRBV28, the J call TRBJ2-7; TRBD1 is a possible D gene (6 bases). Trimming pared 6 bases from V and 1 base from J, leaving 13 bases between. This CDR3 is built from 14 residues. In germline, CDR1 is MDHEN, CDR2 SYDVKM. The CDR3 spells CASSSGQQSYEQYF. Here the CDR3 DNA reads TGTGCCAGCAGCTCGGGACAACAATCCTACGAGCAGTACTTC. The full variable domain, completed using reference TRBV28 and TRBJ2-7, is DVKVTQSSRYLVKRTGEKVFLECVQDMDHENMFWYRQDPGLGLRLIYFSYDVKMKEKGDIPEGYSVSREKKERFSLILESASTNQTSMYLCASSSGQQSYEQYFGPGTRLTVT.

The rearrangement joins TRBV30 to TRBJ2-1; D is uncertain. This CDR3 comprises 14 residues. Looked up from germline, CDR1 is GTSNPN and CDR2 is SVGIG (reference sequence). V lost 5 bases and J 0 bases, leaving 11 bases between the germline ends. DNA for the CDR3: TGTGCCTGGGGCGACACTAACTCCTACAATGAGCAGTTCTTC. Translating it yields CAWGDTNSYNEQFF.